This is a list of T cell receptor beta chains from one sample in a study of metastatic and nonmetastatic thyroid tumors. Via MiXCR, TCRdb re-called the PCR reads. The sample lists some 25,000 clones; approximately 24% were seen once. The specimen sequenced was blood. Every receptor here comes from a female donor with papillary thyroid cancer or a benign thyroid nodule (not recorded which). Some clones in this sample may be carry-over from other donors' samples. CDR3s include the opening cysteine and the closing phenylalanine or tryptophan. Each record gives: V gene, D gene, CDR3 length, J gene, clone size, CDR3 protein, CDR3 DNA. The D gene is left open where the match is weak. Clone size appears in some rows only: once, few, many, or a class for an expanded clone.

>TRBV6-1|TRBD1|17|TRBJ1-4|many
CASSRTGTGATNEKLFF
TGTGCCAGCAGCCGGACAGGGACGGGAGCAACTAATGAAAAACTGTTTTTT
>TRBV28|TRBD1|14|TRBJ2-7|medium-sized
CASSFRDSPYEQYF
TGTGCCAGCAGTTTCCGGGACAGCCCCTACGAGCAGTACTTC
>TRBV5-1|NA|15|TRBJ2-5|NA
CASSGYGGGEETQYF
TGCGCCAGCAGTGGCTATGGCGGCGGGGAAGAGACCCAGTACTTC
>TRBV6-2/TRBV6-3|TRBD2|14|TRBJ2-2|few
CASSTGLETGELFF
TGTGCCAGCAGTACGGGACTAGAGACCGGGGAGCTGTTTTTT
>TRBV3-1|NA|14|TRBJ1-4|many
CASSRQRADEKLFF
TGTGCCAGCAGCCGACAGCGAGCTGATGAAAAACTGTTTTTT
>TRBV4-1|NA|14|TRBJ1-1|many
CASSQRIQGFEAFF
TGCGCCAGCAGCCAAAGGATCCAGGGGTTCGAAGCTTTCTTT
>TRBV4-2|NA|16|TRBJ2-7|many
CASSQGAGQSAYEQYF
TGTGCCAGCAGCCAAGGGGCAGGCCAGTCAGCCTACGAGCAGTACTTC
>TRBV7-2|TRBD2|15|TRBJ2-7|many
CASSVGLASSYEQYF
TGTGCCAGCAGCGTGGGACTAGCGTCCTCCTACGAGCAGTACTTC
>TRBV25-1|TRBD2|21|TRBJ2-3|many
CASSAPVSKAQAGKSPDTQYF
TGTGCCAGCAGTGCCCCCGTCTCTAAGGCCCAAGCGGGAAAGAGCCCAGATACGCAGTATTTT
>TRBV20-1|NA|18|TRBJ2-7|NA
CSARREGRGPRRGYEQYF
TGCAGTGCTCGCCGAGAAGGGCGGGGGCCGCGGCGAGGATACGAGCAGTACTTC
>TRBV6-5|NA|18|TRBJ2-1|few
CASSPRQVNGGAYNEQFF
TGTGCCAGCAGCCCCCGACAGGTAAACGGGGGTGCCTACAATGAGCAGTTCTTC
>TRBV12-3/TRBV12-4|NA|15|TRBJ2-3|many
CASSLVGGGTDTQYF
TGTGCCAGCAGTTTAGTGGGCGGCGGCACAGATACGCAGTATTTT
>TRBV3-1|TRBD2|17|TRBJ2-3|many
CASSQPPAGGPTDTQYF
TGTGCCAGCAGCCAACCCCCAGCGGGGGGGCCGACAGATACGCAGTATTTT
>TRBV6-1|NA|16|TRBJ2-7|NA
CASSQGARWSLDEQNF
TGTGCCAGCAGTCAGGGAGCGCGGTGGAGTTTGGACGAGCAGAACTTC
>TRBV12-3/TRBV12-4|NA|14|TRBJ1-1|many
CASSLQGMNTEAFF
TGTGCCAGCAGTTTACAGGGGATGAACACTGAAGCTTTCTTT
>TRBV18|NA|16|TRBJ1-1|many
CASSPMEDRSHTEAFF
TGTGCCAGCTCACCAATGGAAGACAGGTCGCACACTGAAGCTTTCTTT
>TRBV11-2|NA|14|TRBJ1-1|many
CASSSLTESTEAFF
TGTGCCAGCAGCTCGCTTACGGAAAGTACTGAAGCTTTCTTT
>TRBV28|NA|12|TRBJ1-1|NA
CASSKGGTEAFF
TGTGCCAGCAGTAAGGGGGGAACTGAAGCTTTCTTT
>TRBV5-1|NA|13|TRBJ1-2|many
CASSQDGSYGYTF
TGCGCCAGCAGCCAGGACGGCTCCTATGGCTACACCTTC
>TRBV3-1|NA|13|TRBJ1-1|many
CASSQQLRAEAFF
TGTGCCAGCAGCCAACAACTGAGGGCTGAAGCTTTCTTT
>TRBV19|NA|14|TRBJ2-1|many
CASTQGVGYNEQFF
TGTGCCAGTACCCAAGGGGTTGGGTACAATGAGCAGTTCTTC
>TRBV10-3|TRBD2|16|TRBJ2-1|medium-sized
CAISESAGGSYNEQFF
TGTGCCATCAGTGAGTCCGCGGGGGGATCCTACAATGAGCAGTTCTTC
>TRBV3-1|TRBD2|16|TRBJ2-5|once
CASSFVASGFGETQNF
TGTGCCAGCAGTTTTGTGGCTAGCGGGTTCGGGGAGACCCAGAACTTC
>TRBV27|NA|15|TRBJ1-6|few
CASSFSGRLNSPLHF
TGTGCCAGCAGTTTTTCAGGGAGGTTGAATTCACCCCTCCACTTT
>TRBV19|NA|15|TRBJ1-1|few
CASSSPRDLNTEAFF
TGTGCCAGTAGTAGCCCCAGGGACCTGAACACTGAAGCTTTCTTT
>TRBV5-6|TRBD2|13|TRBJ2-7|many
CASGLGGGYEQYF
TGTGCCAGCGGCCTGGGGGGGGGCTACGAGCAGTACTTC
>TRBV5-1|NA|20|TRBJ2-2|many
CASSLNGRLVGAANTGELFF
TGCGCCAGCAGCTTGAACGGTCGGCTCGTAGGCGCTGCGAACACCGGGGAGCTGTTTTTT
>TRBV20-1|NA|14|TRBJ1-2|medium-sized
CSARRAPGNYGYTF
TGCAGTGCTAGAAGGGCCCCGGGAAACTATGGCTACACCTTC
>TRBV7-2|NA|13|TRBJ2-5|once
CASIFSGVATQYF
TGTGCCAGCATCTTCTCGGGGGTTGCGACCCAGTACTTC
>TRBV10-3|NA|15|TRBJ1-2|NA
CAISPAGGLVDVYTF
TGTGCCATCAGTCCCGCGGGGGGCCTTGTAGATGTCTACACCTTC
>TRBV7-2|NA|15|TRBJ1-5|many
CASSRGTAPNQPQHF
TGTGCCAGCAGCCGTGGGACGGCCCCCAATCAGCCCCAGCATTTT
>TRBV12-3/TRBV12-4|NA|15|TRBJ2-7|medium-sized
CASSLPTAGRWEQYF
TGTGCCAGCAGTTTGCCTACGGCAGGGAGGTGGGAGCAGTACTTC
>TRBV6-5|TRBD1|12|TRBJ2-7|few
CSSIYSGTDAYF
TGTTCCAGCATTTACTCCGGGACAGATGCGTACTTC
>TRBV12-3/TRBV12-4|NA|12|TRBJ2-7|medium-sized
CASLGASYEQYF
TGTGCCAGCCTCGGGGCTTCCTACGAGCAGTACTTC
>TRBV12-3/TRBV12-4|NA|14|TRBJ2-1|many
CASSIGAPTNEQFF
TGTGCCAGCAGTATAGGGGCGCCTACCAATGAGCAGTTCTTC
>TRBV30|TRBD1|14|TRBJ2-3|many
CAWNRGYSTDTQYF
TGTGCCTGGAACAGGGGTTATAGCACAGATACGCAGTATTTT
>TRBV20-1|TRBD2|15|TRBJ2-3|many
CSASVAGEATDTQYF
TGCAGTGCTAGTGTAGCGGGAGAGGCCACAGATACGCAGTATTTT
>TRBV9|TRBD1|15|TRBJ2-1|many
CASSVGDRGNYEQFF
TGTGCCAGCAGCGTAGGGGACAGGGGGAATTATGAGCAGTTCTTC
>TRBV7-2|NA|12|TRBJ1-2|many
CASSFDSYGYTF
TGTGCCAGCAGCTTTGACTCGTATGGCTACACCTTC
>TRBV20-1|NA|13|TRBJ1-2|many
CSASGGINYGYTF
TGCAGTGCTAGTGGGGGTATTAACTATGGCTACACCTTC